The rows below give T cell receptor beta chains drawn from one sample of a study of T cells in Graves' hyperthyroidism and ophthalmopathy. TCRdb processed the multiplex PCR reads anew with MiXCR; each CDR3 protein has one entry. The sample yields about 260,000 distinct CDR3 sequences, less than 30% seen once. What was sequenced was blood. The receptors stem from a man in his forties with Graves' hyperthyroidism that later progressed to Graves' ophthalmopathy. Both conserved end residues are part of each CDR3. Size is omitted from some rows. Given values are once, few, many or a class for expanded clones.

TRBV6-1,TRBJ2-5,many,CAIITSSLKTQHF
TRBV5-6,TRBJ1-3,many,CASSRDSNTIYF
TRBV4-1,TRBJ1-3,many,CASSQDGTGIRPGNTIYF
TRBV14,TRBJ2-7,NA,CASSQTKTPSREQYF
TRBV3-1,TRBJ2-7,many,CASSHRAGLTYEQYF
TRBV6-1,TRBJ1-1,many,CASSQGTGGENTFF
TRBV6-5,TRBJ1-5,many,CASGLDNSNQPQHF
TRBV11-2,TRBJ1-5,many,CASSLEGTGPHQPQHF
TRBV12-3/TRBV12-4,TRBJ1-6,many,CASTTRTGWNSPLHF
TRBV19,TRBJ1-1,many,CASSIRAQQLNTEAFF
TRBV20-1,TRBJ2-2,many,CSVGGANTGELFF
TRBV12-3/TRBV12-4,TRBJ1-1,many,CASSPGQMNTEAFF
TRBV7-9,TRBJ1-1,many,CASTPGGAGEAFF
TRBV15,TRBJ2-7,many,CATSRDEGGVGESAYEQYF
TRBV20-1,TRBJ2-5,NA,CSARDLLAGETQYF
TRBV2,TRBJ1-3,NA,CASGQAGAGNTIYF
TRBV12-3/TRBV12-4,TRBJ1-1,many,CASSSSRQGLNTEAFF
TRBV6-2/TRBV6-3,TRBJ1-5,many,CASSSDRAGSQPQHF
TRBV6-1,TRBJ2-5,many,CASSEAGRETQYF
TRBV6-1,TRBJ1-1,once,CASRWTVEAFF
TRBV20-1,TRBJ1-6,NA,CSASGTTSYNSPLHF
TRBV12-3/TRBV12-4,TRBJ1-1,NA,CASSLQVNSNTEAFF
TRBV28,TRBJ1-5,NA,CASSLPSTYRAQPQHF
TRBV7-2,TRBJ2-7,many,CASSSQAGWSYEQYF
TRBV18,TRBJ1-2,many,CASSPPQGYTF
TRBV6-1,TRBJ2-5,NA,CASSGMETQYF